This T cell receptor beta chain emerged from a study of T cells in Graves' hyperthyroidism and ophthalmopathy. Each 10 ml fresh peripheral blood draw supplied the PBMCs. RNA transcripts gave rise to amplified TCR beta CDR3 regions. Carried out on the TCR CDR3, a first-round RT-PCR used the HTBI primer set. MiXCR was run by TCRdb on the multiplex PCR reads, yielding one entry per CDR3 protein. Of fewer than 450,000 distinct CDR3 sequences in the sample, less than 20% were seen once. This clonotype appeared a few times. The CDR3 is made up of 13 amino acids. Germline V CDR1 and CDR2: LNHNV, YYDKDF (reference sequence). V was clipped by 1 base and J by 3 bases, with 7 bases between them.

Sequenced: blood. The source is a man aged 18 to 30 with Graves' ophthalmopathy. The chain combines TRBV15 with TRBJ2-7; D gene ambiguous. DNA for the CDR3: TGTGCCACCAGCAGAGGGAGTGGCTACGAGCAGTACTTC. Translating it yields CATSRGSGYEQYF.